This T cell receptor beta chain appears in the sequencing data of a study of shared clonotypes between healthy human individuals. Data came from immunoSEQ multiplex PCR; TCRdb stores just in-frame clones and leaves some out. Here the sample spans some 1 million clones, about 80% being singletons. The sequenced sample consisted of memory CD4+ T cells sorted from blood. The sample's subset: CD45RA-negative fraction. The receptor was derived from a man younger than 30 in good health.

CDR3 in DNA: TGTGCCAGCTCACCAATTTTGACAGGGTTGAGGTATGGCTACACCTTC. Encoded protein: CASSPILTGLRYGYTF. The chain uses TRBV18 and TRBJ1-2; 7 bases are shared with TRBD1. V was clipped by 2 bases and J by 5 bases; unmatched bases: 11. CDR1 is KGHSH, CDR2 LQKENI, per germline. The CDR3 extends over 16 amino acids.